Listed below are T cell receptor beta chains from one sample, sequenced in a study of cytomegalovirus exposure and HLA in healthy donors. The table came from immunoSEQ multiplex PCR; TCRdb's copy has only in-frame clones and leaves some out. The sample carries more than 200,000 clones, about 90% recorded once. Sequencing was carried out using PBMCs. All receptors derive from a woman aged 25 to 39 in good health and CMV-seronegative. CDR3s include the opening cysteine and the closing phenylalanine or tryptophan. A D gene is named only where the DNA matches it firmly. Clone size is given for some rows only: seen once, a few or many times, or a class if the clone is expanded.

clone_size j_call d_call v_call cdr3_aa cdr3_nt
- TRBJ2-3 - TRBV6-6 CASTRSGSTDTQYF TGTGCCAGCACCAGAAGCGGGAGCACAGATACGCAGTATTTT
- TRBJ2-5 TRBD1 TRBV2 CASTGDRGEETQYF TGTGCCAGCACCGGAGACAGGGGTGAAGAGACCCAGTACTTC
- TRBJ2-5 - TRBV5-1 CASSTGAGEAETQYF TGCGCCAGCAGCACCGGGGCAGGGGAGGCAGAGACCCAGTACTTC
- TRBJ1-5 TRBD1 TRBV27 CASRTQGASNQPQHF TGTGCCAGCAGAACCCAGGGGGCTAGCAATCAGCCCCAGCATTTT
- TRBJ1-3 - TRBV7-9 CASSEAVPGNTIYF TGTGCCAGCAGCGAAGCGGTCCCTGGAAACACCATATATTTT
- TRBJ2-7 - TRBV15 CATSPAISSYEQYF TGTGCCACCAGCCCGGCGATAAGCTCCTACGAGCAGTACTTC
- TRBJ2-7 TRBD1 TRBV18 CASSPPQGGGYEQYF TGTGCCAGCTCACCACCCCAAGGGGGCGGGTACGAGCAGTACTTC
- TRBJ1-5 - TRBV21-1 CASSKRGLGPQHF TGTGCCAGCAGCAAAAGGGGGCTGGGGCCCCAGCATTTT
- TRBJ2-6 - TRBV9 CASSVESGLDVLTF TGTGCCAGCAGCGTAGAATCGGGTTTAGACGTCCTGACTTTC
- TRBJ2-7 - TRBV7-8 CASSLARNYEQYF TGTGCCAGCAGCTTAGCCAGAAACTACGAGCAGTACTTC
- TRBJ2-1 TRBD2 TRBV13 CASSLGGTSVAEQFF TGTGCCAGCAGCTTAGGGGGGACTAGCGTCGCTGAGCAGTTCTTC
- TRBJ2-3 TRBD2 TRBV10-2 CASRESGSRDTQYF TGCGCCAGCAGGGAGAGCGGGAGTAGGGATACGCAGTATTTT
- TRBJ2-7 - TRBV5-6 CASSLGAGISYEQYF TGTGCCAGCAGCTTGGGAGCGGGTATCTCCTACGAGCAGTACTTC
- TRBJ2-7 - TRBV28 CASSRSTVYEQYF TGTGCCAGCAGTAGGTCGACAGTATACGAGCAGTACTTC
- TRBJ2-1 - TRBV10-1 CASRMIAWGNEQFF TGCGCCAGCAGGATGATAGCCTGGGGCAATGAGCAGTTCTTC
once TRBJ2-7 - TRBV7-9 CASSLVRDARTIEQYF TGTGCCAGCAGCTTAGTGCGGGACGCCCGGACGATCGAGCAGTACTTC
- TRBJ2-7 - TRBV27 CASSLGWGAPSFEQYF TGTGCCAGCAGTTTAGGTTGGGGGGCGCCGAGTTTCGAGCAGTACTTC
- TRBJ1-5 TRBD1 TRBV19 CASRSDRGGNQPQHF TGTGCCAGCAGATCCGACAGGGGGGGGAATCAGCCCCAGCATTTT
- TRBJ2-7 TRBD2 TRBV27 CASSFGPAGGGEQYF TGTGCCAGCAGTTTCGGCCCAGCGGGAGGAGGCGAGCAGTACTTC
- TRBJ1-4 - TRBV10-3 CASARGSPNEKLFF TGTGCCAGCGCCAGAGGTAGTCCTAATGAAAAACTGTTTTTT
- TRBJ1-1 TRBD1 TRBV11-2 CASSWTGIEAFF TGTGCCAGCAGCTGGACAGGAATCGAAGCTTTCTTT
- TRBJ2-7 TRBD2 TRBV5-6 CASSFGLAGPVLLYEQYF TGTGCCAGCAGCTTTGGACTAGCGGGCCCCGTACTCCTCTACGAGCAGTACTTC
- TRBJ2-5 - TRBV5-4 CASSFFPRETQYF TGTGCCAGCAGCTTCTTCCCGCGGGAGACCCAGTACTTC
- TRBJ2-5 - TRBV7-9 CASSLDPGRGETQYF TGTGCCAGCAGCTTAGATCCCGGCAGGGGTGAGACCCAGTACTTC
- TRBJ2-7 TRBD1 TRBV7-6 CASSAAGTGVWNEQYF TGTGCCAGCAGCGCCGCCGGGACAGGGGTGTGGAACGAGCAGTACTTC
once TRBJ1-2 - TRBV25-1 CASSESAEGGYTF TGTGCCAGCAGTGAAAGCGCCGAGGGTGGCTACACCTTC
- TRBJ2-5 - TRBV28 CASSPGLSGETQYF TGTGCCAGCAGTCCAGGACTAAGTGGTGAGACCCAGTACTTC
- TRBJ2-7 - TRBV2 CASSVFQGAYEQYF TGTGCCAGCAGTGTTTTTCAGGGAGCTTACGAGCAGTACTTC
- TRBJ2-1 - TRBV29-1 CSVRQRPRGEQFF TGCAGCGTGAGACAGAGACCAAGGGGTGAGCAGTTCTTC
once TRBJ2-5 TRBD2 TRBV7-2 CASNTGGVFTTQYF TGTGCCAGCAACACGGGGGGGGTTTTCACGACCCAGTACTTC
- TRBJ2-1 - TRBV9 CASSVDGRGHEQFF TGTGCCAGCAGCGTTGACGGGAGAGGACATGAGCAGTTCTTC
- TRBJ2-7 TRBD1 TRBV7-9 CASSDRQGALMEQYF TGTGCCAGCAGCGATCGACAGGGGGCGCTTATGGAGCAGTACTTC
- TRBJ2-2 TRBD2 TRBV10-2 CASFSGRGTGELFF TGCGCCAGCTTTAGCGGGAGGGGTACCGGGGAGCTGTTTTTT
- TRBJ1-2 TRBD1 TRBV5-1 CASSRSFPGTGVDGYTF TGCGCCAGCAGCCGATCATTCCCCGGGACAGGGGTGGATGGCTACACCTTC
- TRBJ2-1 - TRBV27 CASSTLLALEQFF TGTGCCAGCAGCACACTACTAGCTCTTGAGCAGTTCTTC
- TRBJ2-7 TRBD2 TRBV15 CATYGTSGAYEQYF TGTGCCACCTATGGGACTAGCGGGGCTTACGAGCAGTACTTC
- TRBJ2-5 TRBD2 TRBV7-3 CASSLGLAGVQETQYF TGTGCCAGCAGCCTGGGACTAGCGGGAGTCCAAGAGACCCAGTACTTC
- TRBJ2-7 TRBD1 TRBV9 CASSVEGGDYEQYF TGTGCCAGCAGCGTAGAAGGGGGCGACTACGAGCAGTACTTC
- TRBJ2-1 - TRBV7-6 CASSLAMTSYPHSEQFF TGTGCCAGCAGCTTAGCGATGACTAGTTATCCCCATAGTGAGCAGTTCTTC
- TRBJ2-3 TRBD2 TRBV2 CASSEASGNTDTQYF TGTGCCAGCAGTGAGGCTAGCGGGAACACAGATACGCAGTATTTT
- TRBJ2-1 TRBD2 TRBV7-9 CASRPGLAGFQHTYEQFF TGTGCCAGCAGACCGGGACTAGCGGGATTTCAGCACACCTATGAGCAGTTCTTC
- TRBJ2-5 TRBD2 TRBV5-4 CASSLTSGQETQYF TGTGCCAGCAGCTTGACTAGCGGCCAAGAGACCCAGTACTTC
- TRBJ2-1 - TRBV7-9 CASSSRNRSGNEQFF TGTGCCAGCAGCTCAAGGAACCGGTCGGGCAATGAGCAGTTCTTC
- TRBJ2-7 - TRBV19 CASSSGFEGFYEQYF TGTGCCAGTAGTTCCGGCTTTGAGGGGTTCTACGAGCAGTACTTC